This TCR beta chain appears in the sequencing data of a study of CD8 T cells in ankylosing spondylitis. Study-wide points: Typical of ankylosing spondylitis blood, it appeared, was a TCR beta motif of under 10 highly homologous variants. Clones that were linked to disease were CD8+ and were relatively rare in peripheral blood.

This clonotype came up a few times. Its antigen is not identified. One entry per CDR3 protein results from TCRdb running MiXCR on the 5' RACE reads. This repertoire shows about 33,000 distinct CDR3 sequences, approximately 15% found once; its top ten account for around a third. The sequenced material came from blood. The source of this sequence is a male donor with ankylosing spondylitis or in good health (not recorded which).

The CDR3 here is CASSLVLNTEAFF. CDR3 DNA: TGTGCCAGCAGCTTGGTACTGAACACTGAAGCTTTCTTT. The gene calls are TRBV7-8 and TRBJ1-1; D not resolved. This CDR3 has 13 amino acids. Germline V gene sequence: CDR1 SGHVS, CDR2 FQNEAQ. With 3 bases removed from V and 0 bases from J, the gap between germline ends came to 5 bases.